Shown below are 5 T cell receptor beta chains from a single sample sequenced in a study of vaccination and CD4 T cells after COVID-19. Treatment here: roughly 10-day PBMC culture with coronavirus spike peptide pools or control peptides (ViraFEST assay). No antigens are known for them. Sequencing of cultured CD4+ T cell DNA used the Oncomine TCR Beta short-read assay. TCRdb used MiXCR to reprocess the PCR reads, holding one entry per CDR3 protein. Among over 10,000 distinct CDR3 sequences listed, roughly 36% were seen once. Sequenced sample: cultured CD4+ T cells from blood. The receptors derive from a human donor with COVID-19.

The sample holds a few counts of this clonotype. The chain is built from TRBV24-1 and TRBJ2-1; D is perhaps TRBD1 or TRBD2 (5 bases each). Germline-derived CDR1 and CDR2 are KGHDR and SFDVKD. V lost 4 bases and J lost 9, with 15 bases in between. The CDR3 contains 14 residues. CDR3 sequence reads: CATSEYPGTAEQFF. CDR3 coding DNA: TGTGCCACCAGTGAATATCCCGGGACCGCTGAGCAGTTCTTC.

The sample holds a few counts of this clonotype. CDR3 loop: CSAAGTSGGSTDTQYF. The DNA for the CDR3 is TGCAGCGCCGCCGGTACTAGCGGGGGGAGCACAGATACGCAGTATTTT. The chain combines TRBV29-1 with TRBJ2-3, with 12 bases identical to TRBD2. This CDR3 has 16 amino acids. CDR1 is SQVTM and CDR2 is ANQGSEA in the germline V gene. J gave up 0 bases and V 7 bases, and 8 bases lay outside the gene matches.

The V and J genes are TRBV11-2 and TRBJ2-7; 9 bases agree with TRBD2. The CDR3 totals 17 residues. Germline CDR1 is SGHAT and CDR2 is FQNNGV. V dropped 1 base and J dropped 6; count of bases not matched to a gene: 13. The CDR3 DNA sequence: TGTGCCAGCAGCTTAGCCAGCGGGGGGCCGTGGGTTACCGAGCAGTACTTC. Its protein product is CASSLASGGPWVTEQYF.

The chain combines TRBV10-3 with TRBJ2-1; 11 bases agree with TRBD1. The V gene's germline CDR1 is ENHRY and CDR2 SYGVKD. The CDR3 consists of 14 residues. Germline trimming cut 7 bases from V and 6 bases from J; bases unmatched to any gene: 5. CDR3 nucleotides: TGTGCCATCAATCCGGGACAGGGGGGCAATGAGCAGTTCTTC. Translation: CAINPGQGGNEQFF.

This chain links TRBV18 with TRBJ2-7; D is unresolved. This CDR3 comprises 9 residues. V dropped 8 bases and J dropped 9 bases, with 8 bases sitting between them. Germline values: CDR1 KGHSH, CDR2 LQKENI. CDR3 nucleotide sequence: TGTGCCAGCCCAATCGTGCAGTACTTC. It is translated as CASPIVQYF.